This section outlines one TCR beta chain sequence together with its context. Only in-frame clones appear in the TCRdb table, and some are missing; sequencing was by immunoSEQ multiplex PCR. Here the sample spans over 50,000 clones, 93% being singletons. Looked up from germline, CDR1 is SGHRS and CDR2 is YFSETQ. This CDR3 comprises 15 residues. Trimming removed 4 bases at V and 3 bases at J, with 17 bases between. The entry originates in a study of T cell changes during pregnancy in multiple sclerosis. The rearrangement links TRBV5-1 to TRBJ2-7; perhaps TRBD1 as D (7 bases). The sequence was obtained from a female donor with multiple sclerosis, enrolled in a pregnancy study. This material consisted of peripheral blood, taken in the second trimester of pregnancy. The CDR3 nucleotides read TGCGCCAGCAGCGCGGGGACAGCAATCCTCTACGAGCAGTACTTC. It yields the protein CASSAGTAILYEQYF.